The clone carrying this TCR beta chain was recorded a few times. Measured with immunoSEQ multiplex PCR; TCRdb has only the in-frame clones, and not every one. The repertoire consists of about 100,000 clones, with about 87% occurring once and the leading ten covering around 20%. The data were obtained in a study of blood T cell repertoires in COVID-19. CDR3 size: 15 residues. Germline V gene sequence: CDR1 SGDLS, CDR2 YYNGEE. With 3 bases clipped from V and 3 bases from J, the junction kept 4 bases outside the gene matches. What was sequenced was peripheral blood. This chain links TRBV9 with TRBJ1-5; the match to TRBD1 covers 9 bases. The source of this sequence is a human donor in a cohort sampled during active COVID-19. The CDR3 region has the DNA TGTGCCAGCAGCGAGGGACAGGGCCCCAATCAGCCCCAGCATTTT. Its protein is CASSEGQGPNQPQHF.